This T cell receptor (beta chain) was recovered during a study of T-cell memory formation after mild COVID-19. The V and J ends lost 5 bases and 7 bases respectively, with 14 bases between them. Germline V gene data show CDR1 as SGHAT and CDR2 as FQDESV (reference sequence). The CDR3 runs 13 residues. One entry per CDR3 protein, called by TCRdb with MiXCR from the 5' RACE reads. The sample contains more than 75,000 distinct CDR3 sequences, about 15% of which appear only once. This clonotype showed up just a few times. This sequence originates from an adult woman who had mild COVID-19 (a few samples of this study predate the infection). Cell type and time point are not known. The specimen sequenced was PBMCs or a T cell subset sorted from them (not recorded which). The V call is TRBV11-1, the J call TRBJ1-1; D not resolved. CDR3: CASSPGPGSEAFF. CDR3 DNA: TGTGCCAGCAGCCCGGGCCCGGGGAGTGAAGCTTTCTTT.